Each of the 9 T cell receptor beta chains below was sequenced from the same sample in a study of blood T cell repertoires in COVID-19. Repertoires were generated with immunoSEQ multiplex PCR, while TCRdb's copy carries only in-frame clones and drops some. The top ten clones hold less than 9% of a sample with 55,000 to 70,000 clones, around 90% of them seen once. What was sequenced was peripheral blood. The receptors were sampled from a man between 35 and 55 years old with COVID-19, enrolled during active disease.

The rearrangement uses TRBV6-5 and TRBJ2-5; the D is unclear. CDR3 length: 13 amino acids. The germline V gene encodes CDR1 MNHEY and CDR2 SVGAGI. V was shortened by 0 bases and J by 5 bases, with 7 bases between the two germline ends. CDR3 coding DNA: TGTGCCAGCAGTTACTCGACTGGGGAGACCCAGTACTTC. Residues: CASSYSTGETQYF.

J is TRBJ1-6 and V is TRBV5-1; 10 positions agree with TRBD1. The CDR3 extends over 14 amino acids. The germline gives CDR1 SGHRS, CDR2 YFSETQ. Unmatched junction bases numbered 3, after V lost 5 bases and J lost 7 bases. For the CDR3, the DNA is TGCGCCAGCAGACCGGGACAGGGGAATTCACCCCTCCACTTT. Its translation: CASRPGQGNSPLHF.

This clone showed up just once. The chain has TRBV5-1 and TRBJ2-7; the D gene is possibly TRBD1 (6 bases). CDR1 SGHRS and CDR2 YFSETQ come from the germline V gene. This CDR3 comprises 14 residues. The ends were cut back, 4 bases at V and 2 bases at J, with 13 bases in the middle. The CDR3 sequence: CASSLTGITYEQYF. CDR3 sequence (DNA): TGCGCCAGCAGCCTTACAGGGATAACCTACGAGCAGTACTTC. Full variable domain (rest looked up from reference TRBV5-1 and TRBJ2-7): KAGVTQTPRYLIKTRGQQVTLSCSPISGHRSVSWYQQTPGQGLQFLFEYFSETQRNKGNFPGRFSGRQFSNSRSEMNVSTLELGDSALYLCASSLTGITYEQYFGPGTRLTVT.

This chain uses TRBV19 with TRBJ1-5, with 7 bases fitting TRBD1. This CDR3 has 13 residues. CDR1 and CDR2 (germline): LNHDA, SQIVND (reference sequence). The ends lost 7 bases at V and 7 bases at J; junction bases unmatched: 7. The CDR3 loop is CASTRDSTQPQHF. Here the CDR3 DNA reads TGTGCCAGTACAAGGGACAGTACCCAGCCCCAGCATTTT. Full variable domain (remainder filled in from reference TRBV19 and TRBJ1-5): DGGITQSPKYLFRKEGQNVTLSCEQNLNHDAMYWYRQDPGQGLRLIYYSQIVNDFQKGDIAEGYSVSREKKESFPLTVTSAQKNPTAFYLCASTRDSTQPQHFGDGTRLSIL.

This chain links TRBV5-6 with TRBJ2-5; D might be TRBD2 (6 bases). The CDR3 is 16 amino acids. V lost 0 bases to trimming and J lost 5 bases, with 17 bases between them. The germline V gene has CDR1 SGHDT and CDR2 YYEEEE. CDR3 in DNA: TGTGCCAGCAGCTTGGAGGGGTGGGACTCTGGCGAGACCCAGTACTTC. Its protein is CASSLEGWDSGETQYF.

The V and J genes are TRBV18 and TRBJ1-2; D is uncertain. Germline V gives CDR1 KGHSH, CDR2 LQKENI. The length of the CDR3 is 16 residues. V gave up 2 bases and J gave up 2 bases, with 15 bases separating them. CDR3 region: CASSPEMTNPNYGYTF. Written as DNA, the CDR3 is TGTGCCAGCTCACCAGAGATGACAAACCCAAACTATGGCTACACCTTC. The complete variable domain, with remaining parts taken from reference TRBV18 and TRBJ1-2, reads NAGVMQNPRHLVRRRGQEARLRCSPMKGHSHVYWYRQLPEEGLKFMVYLQKENIIDESGMPKERFSAEFPKEGPSILRIQQVVRGDSAAYFCASSPEMTNPNYGYTFGSGTRLTVV.

The rearrangement uses TRBV29-1 and TRBJ2-5; the D is unclear. CDR1 and CDR2 (germline): SQVTM, ANQGSEA. V lost 7 bases, J lost 1 base, and 13 bases lay in between. The CDR3 loop spans 13 amino acids. CDR3 loop: CSARNSLQETQYF. The CDR3 DNA follows: TGCAGCGCTAGAAACAGCCTCCAAGAGACCCAGTACTTC.

This rearrangement joins TRBV3-1 (or the pseudogene TRBV3-2) to TRBJ2-5; D gene unclear. Germline assignment: CDR1 LGHDT and CDR2 YNNKEL (reference sequence). Trimming shortened V by 1 base and J by 2 bases, and 11 bases separated the two germline ends. The CDR3 totals 15 residues. The CDR3 region is CASSQGNIEQETQYF. Written as DNA, the CDR3 is TGTGCCAGCAGCCAAGGTAACATCGAACAAGAGACCCAGTACTTC.

This chain connects TRBV30 to TRBJ1-2, with 9 bases aligning to TRBD1. Germline values: CDR1 GTSNPN, CDR2 SVGIG (reference sequence). The CDR3 has 14 residues. With V trimmed by 5 bases and J by 4 bases, 8 bases remained unmatched. The CDR3 region is CAWSLPGQGYGYTF. Written as DNA, the CDR3 is TGTGCCTGGTCATTACCGGGACAGGGCTATGGCTACACCTTC.